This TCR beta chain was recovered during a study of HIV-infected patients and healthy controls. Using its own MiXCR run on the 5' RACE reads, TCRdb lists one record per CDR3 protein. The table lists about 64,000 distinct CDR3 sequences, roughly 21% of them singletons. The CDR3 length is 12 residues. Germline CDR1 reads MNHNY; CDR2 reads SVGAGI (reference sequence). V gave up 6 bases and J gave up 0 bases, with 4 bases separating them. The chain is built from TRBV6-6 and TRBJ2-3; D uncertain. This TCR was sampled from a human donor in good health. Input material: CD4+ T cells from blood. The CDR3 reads CASRGSTDTQYF. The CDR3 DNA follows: TGTGCCAGCAGGGGGAGCACAGATACGCAGTATTTT.